Shown below are 17 T cell receptor beta chains from a single sample sequenced in a study of blood T cell repertoires in COVID-19 (TCRdb year 2020). To prepare the library, the immunoSEQ multiplex PCR assay was applied. Sourced from immuneACCESS, this table was stored by TCRdb with only in-frame sequences that have V and J called. A share of the clones is absent; for the studies checked, an unresolved V gene accounts for under half, and the remainder has no known explanation. The sample table records some 85,000 clones; roughly 80% of these occur just once. The ten most abundant clones make up 6.3% of the sample. The sequenced material came from peripheral blood. These TCRs come from a man between 65 and 80 years old with COVID-19, enrolled during active disease.

This clone came up many times. V usage is TRBV7-8 and J usage is TRBJ2-7, with 8 bases aligning to TRBD1. With V trimmed by 7 bases and J by 1 base, 6 bases remained unmatched. Germline CDR1 is SGHVS and CDR2 is FQNEAQ. The CDR3 is 14 amino acids. DNA of the CDR3: TGTGCCAGCAACCCCCGGGACAGGTCCTACGAGCAGTACTTC. Protein: CASNPRDRSYEQYF.

The rearrangement links TRBV3-1 (or the pseudogene TRBV3-2) to TRBJ2-6; perhaps TRBD2 as D (5 bases). V dropped 4 bases and J dropped 0 bases, with 13 bases sitting between them. Germline V gene data show CDR1 as LGHDT and CDR2 as YNNKEL (reference sequence). The CDR3 spans 17 residues. Here the CDR3 reads CASSRGLSSSGANVLTF. The CDR3 bases are TGTGCCAGCAGCCGTGGACTGAGTTCCTCTGGGGCCAACGTCCTGACTTTC.

This clone appeared a few times. The chain combines TRBV19 with TRBJ2-1, with 14 nucleotides matching TRBD2. Germline V gene sequence: CDR1 LNHDA, CDR2 SQIVND (reference sequence). The V and J ends lost 6 bases and 1 base, in that order; junction bases with no gene match: 14. The CDR3 loop spans 20 amino acids. The CDR3 nucleotides read TGTGCCAGTAGCCGAACCCCCGGGACTAGCGGGAGAGGATCCTACAATGAGCAGTTCTTC. This gives the protein CASSRTPGTSGRGSYNEQFF. The entire variable domain, with the rest obtained from reference TRBV19 and TRBJ2-1, is as follows: DGGITQSPKYLFRKEGQNVTLSCEQNLNHDAMYWYRQDPGQGLRLIYYSQIVNDFQKGDIAEGYSVSREKKESFPLTVTSAQKNPTAFYLCASSRTPGTSGRGSYNEQFFGPGTRLTVL.

Concerning this clone itself: The same CDR3 is also encoded by other DNA sequences in this sample. The gene calls are TRBV27 and TRBJ1-6; TRBD1 is a possible D gene (6 bases). Germline-derived CDR1 and CDR2 are MNHEY and SMNVEV (reference sequence). Trimming took off 6 bases at V and 4 bases at J, with 10 bases between the two ends. The CDR3 runs 14 residues. In nucleotides, the CDR3 is TGTGCCAGCAGCGTTCAGGGGTATAATTCACCCCTCCACTTT. It yields the protein CASSVQGYNSPLHF.

J is TRBJ2-7 and V is TRBV6-5; 8 bases map to TRBD1. CDR1 and CDR2 (germline): MNHEY, SVGAGI. CDR3 length equals 16 residues. The ends lost 2 bases at V and 3 bases at J; junction bases unmatched: 9. The CDR3 DNA follows: TGTGCCAGCAGTTACCTGACAGGGGCCGCCTACTACGAGCAGTACTTC. Translating gives CASSYLTGAAYYEQYF.

The rearrangement links TRBV19 to TRBJ1-5, with a tentative D call TRBD1 (5 bases). V was pared by 3 bases and J by 7 bases, with 10 bases between. The CDR3 loop spans 13 amino acids. CDR1 LNHDA and CDR2 SQIVND come from the germline V gene (reference sequence). The CDR3 DNA is TGTGCCAGTAGTATCAGGGATTGGCAGCCCCAGCATTTT. Its protein product is CASSIRDWQPQHF.

The V gene is TRBV18, the J gene TRBJ2-4; 7 nucleotides line up with TRBD1. The CDR3 is 15 residues long. Germline V CDR1 and CDR2: KGHSH, LQKENI. V shed 5 bases, J shed 1 base, and the junction held 5 bases outside the gene matches. CDR3 sequence (DNA): TGTGCCAGCTCAGTCACAGGGGACGCCAAAAACATTCAGTACTTC. This encodes CASSVTGDAKNIQYF.

The chain is built from TRBV7-7 and TRBJ2-7; perhaps TRBD1 as D (6 bases). Germline V CDR1 and CDR2: SSHAT, FNYEAQ (reference sequence). Trimming removed 5 bases at V and 5 bases at J, with 13 bases between. The CDR3 is 13 residues long. The CDR3: CASSPEGHNEQYF. Here the CDR3 DNA reads TGTGCCAGCAGCCCAGAGGGACACAACGAGCAGTACTTC.

J is TRBJ2-1 and V is TRBV7-8, with a weak D call TRBD1 (6 bases). Looked up from germline, CDR1 is SGHVS and CDR2 is FQNEAQ. CDR3 length: 13 amino acids. The V end lost 5 bases, the J end lost 7 bases, and 12 bases lay between the germline ends. The CDR3 here is CASSVNRENEQFF. CDR3 in DNA: TGTGCCAGCAGCGTAAACAGGGAGAATGAGCAGTTCTTC.

This clone appeared a single time. The chain is built from TRBV14 and TRBJ2-2; D is possibly TRBD1 (5 bases). Trimming pared 7 bases from V and 4 bases from J, leaving 16 bases between. Germline loops: CDR1 SGHDN, CDR2 FVKESK. This CDR3 is 15 amino acids long. The CDR3 nucleotides are TGTGCCAGCACCCCCTCTTTAGACAGCACCGGGGAGCTGTTTTTT. Translating it yields CASTPSLDSTGELFF.

V and J are TRBV12-3 or TRBV12-4 and TRBJ2-7; the match to TRBD2 covers 7 bases. Unmatched junction bases numbered 0, after V lost 0 bases and J lost 4 bases. CDR3 length: 13 amino acids. CDR3 sequence reads: CASSLAGGYEQYF. As DNA, the CDR3 is TGTGCCAGCAGTTTAGCGGGAGGGTACGAGCAGTACTTC.

This chain uses TRBV6-5 with TRBJ1-2; D is unclear. Germline CDR1 MNHEY, CDR2 SVGAGI. Between the trimmed V and J ends, which lost 4 bases and 4 bases, there was a span of 16 bases. CDR3 size: 15 residues. The CDR3, as DNA: TGTGCCAGCAGTTCCCCTGCCGGGTCCTCCTATGGCTACACCTTC. Encoded protein: CASSSPAGSSYGYTF.

The V call is TRBV18, the J call TRBJ2-7, with 11 bases identical to TRBD1. Germline V CDR1 and CDR2: KGHSH, LQKENI. The V gene end was trimmed by 3 bases and the J gene end by 6 bases; junction bases not matched to a gene: 4. This CDR3 region has 14 residues. CDR3 coding DNA: TGTGCCAGCTCACCCCCGGACAGGGGGCCCGAGCAGTACTTC. Protein product: CASSPPDRGPEQYF.

The chain couples TRBV20-1 to TRBJ2-7; 11 bases match TRBD2. CDR1 and CDR2 from the germline V gene are DFQATT and SNEGSKA (reference sequence). The CDR3 runs to 15 residues. After removal of 3 bases from V and 2 bases from J, the junction contained 6 bases not matched to a gene. CDR3 sequence (DNA): TGCAGTGCTAGTACTAGCGGGAGATCTGCCTACGAGCAGTACTTC. Its protein product is CSASTSGRSAYEQYF.

The rearrangement uses TRBV5-8 and TRBJ1-5; TRBD1 is a possible D gene (6 bases). Germline CDR1 and CDR2: SGHTS and YDEGEE. Trimming cost V 3 bases and J 0 bases, with 16 bases left between them. The CDR3 covers 17 residues. CDR3 sequence (DNA): TGTGCCAGCAGCTATATCGTATGGACAGCTAGCAATCAGCCCCAGCATTTT. Encoded protein: CASSYIVWTASNQPQHF.

Here the CDR3 DNA reads TGTGCCAGCAGCTTGGGGACAGGACGTAATGAAAAACTGTTTTTT. As protein: CASSLGTGRNEKLFF. The chain combines TRBV5-5 with TRBJ1-4; TRBD1 matches 7 bases. This CDR3 contains 15 residues. The V gene's germline CDR1 is SGHKS and CDR2 YYEKEE (reference sequence). The ends lost 0 bases at V and 4 bases at J; junction bases unmatched: 3.

This clone was seen a few times. The chain links TRBV4-3 to TRBJ2-7; tentatively, D is TRBD2 (6 bases). This CDR3 region has 15 residues. V lost 0 bases, J lost 7 bases, and 16 bases lay in between. Germline CDR1 LGHNA, CDR2 YSLEER. Here the CDR3 DNA reads TGCGCCAGCAGCCAAGAAAGGACTATGGGGCTTGAGCAGTACTTC. Encoded protein: CASSQERTMGLEQYF.